The T cell receptor beta chain under discussion was sequenced for a study of beta chain features in type 1 diabetes (dated by TCRdb to about 2018). Study-wide context: Patients and healthy donors did not differ in mean age, gender distribution, total cell number or subset yield. Whereas all 30 or so donors provided naive and central memory subsets, regulatory and stem cell-like memory subsets were isolated from just 8 patients and roughly 8 healthy donors. The study compared TCRB repertoires of sorted circulating CD4+ T cell subsets between recently diagnosed type 1 diabetes patients and matched healthy donors. A total of about 100 million sorted cells were examined across all samples, and RNA yield correlated strongly with the number of cells per subset. General study outcomes and caveats: Type 1 diabetes patients showed a moderate but significant shortening of TCRB CDR3 length in all four CD4+ subsets. The naive, central memory and regulatory TCRB repertoires appeared to resemble one another more closely among patients than among healthy donors. Sequencing cDNA rather than genomic DNA could over-represent highly expressing activated cells, although activation and CD3 levels did not differ between groups. Fewer insertions and more nucleotide deletions at VDJ recombination sites were observed in patients with type 1 diabetes, implying thymic rearrangement abnormalities. Shorter templates might be favored by PCR, yet because patient and control samples were amplified and corrected together, any such skew would affect both groups equally. Only small numbers of individuals were included in the HLA sub-analyses, which left unresolved whether HLA type had any influence on TCRB rearrangement.

Each donor gave one peripheral blood draw, approximately 0.11 L on average, collected into heparinised tubes. A BD FACSAria II was used to sort naive, central memory, regulatory and stem cell-like memory CD4+ T cells with a panel that included CD45RO, CCR7, CD25, CD127, CD95 and CD27. Purity was above 95% for every sorted population. Right away, PBMCs were isolated by Lymphoprep density gradient centrifugation and were stained directly, with no culture step. To minimize batch effects, samples were stained and sorted in pairs, one healthy donor with one patient per experiment. The CDR3 runs 12 residues from the cysteine to the phenylalanine. The kept DNA is CDR3 alone, 36 bases in frame from the first base. In the germline V gene (reference sequence), CDR1 corresponds to GTSNPN and CDR2 to SVGIG. Deletion took 0 bases off V and 5 bases off J, with a span of 5 bases between the germline ends. This clone occurred a few times. Which antigen it targets is not known. It has no much larger one-base neighbor in the sample; base qualities were not kept.

The entire isolated RNA was reverse transcribed using the High Capacity cDNA Reverse Transcription Kit, and thus expressed TCRB transcripts were sequenced. Naive, central memory and regulatory T cell samples underwent deep immunoSEQ sequencing, averaging around 3.6 million total reads per sample. After sorted cells were lysed in RLT buffer, RNA was extracted with DNase-treated RNeasy Micro or Mini kits, with the choice depending on cell number. Each cell subset was processed separately to prevent cross-contamination, with patient and healthy donor samples processed together. Using the immunoSEQ multiplex PCR, TCRB sequences were amplified from cDNA into 87-bp fragments spanning the CDR3 region. Sequencing of the amplicons was performed on the Illumina HiSeq platform. On the study's bioinformatics: PCR bias was computationally corrected using synthetic template baselines, reads within Hamming distance 2 were collapsed, and singletons that could not be merged were discarded. Reads were aligned against IMGT so that V, D and J genes, CDR3 length and insertions or deletions at six rearrangement sites could be assigned. Within each subset, clonotype counts were normalized to sorted cell number, after which true diversity and Gini coefficients were computed with the tcR R package. The overlap coefficient, calculated on TCRB nucleotide sequences, was used to quantify repertoire sharing. Entries here come from immuneACCESS through TCRdb and include only in-frame sequences with V and J called. Some clones fail to appear in such tables; in the studies checked, an unresolved V gene covers under half of the shortfall, and the cause of the remainder is unknown. D and trimming were read from the DNA, whereas the V and J calls and clone size are those reported in that table. Here the sample has nearly 350,000 clones; over 7% occur a single time. The top ten clones comprise more than 0.8% of the sample.

The V and J genes are TRBV30 and TRBJ1-5; the D segment cannot be called with confidence. This TCR was recovered from a man younger than 40 with type 1 diabetes. The sample comprised central memory CD4+ T cells from blood. The CDR3 has the sequence CAWSVRHQPQHF. The nucleotide sequence reads as follows: TGTGCCTGGAGTGTACGCCATCAGCCCCAGCATTTT.